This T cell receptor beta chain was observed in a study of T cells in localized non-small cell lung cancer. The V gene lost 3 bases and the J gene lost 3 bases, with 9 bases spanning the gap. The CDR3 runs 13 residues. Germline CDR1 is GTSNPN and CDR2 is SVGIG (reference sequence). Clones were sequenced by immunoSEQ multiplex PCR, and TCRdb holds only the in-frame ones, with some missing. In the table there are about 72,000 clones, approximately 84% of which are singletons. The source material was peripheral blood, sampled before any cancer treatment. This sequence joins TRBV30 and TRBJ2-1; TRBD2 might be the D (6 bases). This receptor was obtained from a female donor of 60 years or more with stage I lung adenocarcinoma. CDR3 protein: CAWSPDYYNEQFF. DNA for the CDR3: TGTGCCTGGAGCCCGGACTACTACAATGAGCAGTTCTTC.